The subject of this entry is one T cell receptor beta chain. Its antigen remains unidentified. The CDR3 runs 16 residues. Per germline, CDR1 SGHTA and CDR2 FQGNSA. V was clipped by 5 bases and J by 2 bases; unmatched bases: 9. These data belong to a study of blood T cells in healthy people across ages. Background on the study: Through template switching, about one barcoded beta molecule was captured per two T cells, as measured in model experiments. Study conclusions and caveats: Among long-lived donors, naive CD4+ cells were more numerous and diversity higher than in aged donors.

The use of a sample-barcoded 5' primer and a J-beta primer mix characterized a second PCR of about 6 to 12 cycles. Each CDR3 protein gets one entry after TCRdb re-called the 5' RACE reads with MiXCR. The sample has 1.5 million to 2 million distinct CDR3 sequences, just under 50% seen once. The source is a woman in her forties in good health. The sequenced material came from blood. This chain uses TRBV7-2 with TRBJ2-3; 8 nucleotides agree with TRBD1. This CDR3 is CASSLRTGIPTDTQYF. Here the CDR3 DNA reads TGTGCCAGCAGCCTCCGGACAGGGATACCCACAGATACGCAGTATTTT. Combining the CDR3 with reference TRBV7-2 and TRBJ2-3 gives the whole variable domain GAGVSQSPSNKVTEKGKDVELRCDPISGHTALYWYRQSLGQGLEFLIYFQGNSAPDKSGLPSDRFSAERTGGSVSTLTIQRTQQEDSAVYLCASSLRTGIPTDTQYFGPGTRLTVL.